This T cell receptor (beta chain) was sequenced during a study of T cell changes during pregnancy in multiple sclerosis. Per germline, CDR1 MDHEN and CDR2 SYDVKM. The CDR3 loop spans 14 amino acids. The germline V and J ends were trimmed by 3 bases and 5 bases, with 14 bases remaining between them. TCRdb keeps only in-frame clones here, not all; method: immunoSEQ multiplex PCR. Of some 58,000 clones listed, 96% are singletons. Specimen: CD8+ T cells from peripheral blood mononuclear cells, collected after pregnancy. The TCR was taken from a female donor with multiple sclerosis, enrolled in a pregnancy study. V usage is TRBV28 and J usage is TRBJ2-7; D is perhaps TRBD2 (5 bases). The CDR3 loop is CASSLEATGNEQYF. The CDR3 DNA reads as TGTGCCAGCAGTTTGGAGGCTACCGGGAACGAGCAGTACTTC.